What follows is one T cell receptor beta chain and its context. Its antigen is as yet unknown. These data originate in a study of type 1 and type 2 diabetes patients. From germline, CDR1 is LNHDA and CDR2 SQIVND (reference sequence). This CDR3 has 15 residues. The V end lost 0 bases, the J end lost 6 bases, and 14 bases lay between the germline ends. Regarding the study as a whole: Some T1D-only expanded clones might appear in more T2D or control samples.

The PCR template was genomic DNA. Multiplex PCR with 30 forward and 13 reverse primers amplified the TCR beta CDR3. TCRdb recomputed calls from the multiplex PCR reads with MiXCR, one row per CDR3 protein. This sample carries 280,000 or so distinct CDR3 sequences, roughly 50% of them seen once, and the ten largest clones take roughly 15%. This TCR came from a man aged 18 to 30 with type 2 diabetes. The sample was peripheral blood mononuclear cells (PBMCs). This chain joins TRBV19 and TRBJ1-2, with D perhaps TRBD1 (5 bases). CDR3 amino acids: CASSIDSRPGDGYTF. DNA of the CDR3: TGTGCCAGTAGTATAGACTCGAGGCCGGGGGATGGCTACACCTTC.